What follows is one T cell receptor beta chain and its context. Its specificity is not known. These data are taken from a study of cytomegalovirus exposure and HLA in healthy donors. Notes on the study in general: A prior analysis recorded that most TCR beta V segments were productive about 87% or about 30% of the time. Confirmation was obtained in vitro that a few CMV-associated chains are specific for CMV antigens.

The PCR contained 60 Vbeta and 13 Jbeta primers. Authors' data handling: Approximately 12 million of tens of millions of unique TCR beta chains were shared, per a later count. TCRdb's copy holds only in-frame clones and misses some; the assay was immunoSEQ multiplex PCR. V and J calls and clone size are given by that table; D and trimming were obtained from the DNA. The sample includes about 140,000 clones, about 80% of them seen just once. Sample: PBMCs. This TCR came from a man aged 40-49 years in good health and CMV-seronegative.

The CDR3 protein is CSVEGDGANSPLHF. The CDR3 region has the DNA TGCAGCGTTGAAGGGGATGGGGCTAATTCACCCCTCCACTTT. The chain recombines TRBV29-1 with TRBJ1-6; possible D gene TRBD1, 5 bases. Germline assignment: CDR1 SQVTM and CDR2 ANQGSEA. V was clipped by 1 base and J by 6 bases, with 10 bases between them. The CDR3 has 14 amino acids.